These 27 T cell receptor beta chains were sequenced from one sample in a study of T-cell memory formation after mild COVID-19. TCRdb fed the 5' RACE reads into MiXCR, producing one record per CDR3 protein. This table has 450,000 or so distinct CDR3 sequences, roughly 25% appearing once. The sample consisted of PBMCs or a T cell subset sorted from them (not recorded which). The source is an adult woman who had mild COVID-19 (a few samples of this study predate the infection). Cell type and time point are not known.

The V call is TRBV5-1, the J call TRBJ2-7; 11 bases fit TRBD1. The V and J ends lost 1 base and 7 bases, in that order; junction bases with no gene match: 7. CDR3 size: 15 residues. CDR1 and CDR2 (germline): SGHRS, YFSETQ. CDR3 protein: CASSLTIGTGGEQYF. As DNA, the CDR3 is TGCGCCAGCAGCTTGACGATTGGGACAGGGGGTGAGCAGTACTTC.

In its sample, this clonotype was seen a few times. The chain recombines TRBV9 with TRBJ2-7, with D possibly TRBD1 on 6 matching bases. V lost 0 bases to trimming and J lost 6 bases, with 19 bases between them. CDR1 and CDR2 from the germline V gene are SGDLS and YYNGEE. The CDR3 is 16 amino acids. The CDR3 reads CASSVGRAGVAGEQYF. The CDR3 nucleotides read TGTGCCAGCAGCGTAGGAAGGGCAGGGGTGGCTGGCGAGCAGTACTTC.

This clonotype was recorded a few times. This chain connects TRBV5-6 to TRBJ2-3; D is undetermined. CDR1 and CDR2 (germline): SGHDT, YYEEEE. V was shortened by 2 bases and J by 6 bases, with 7 bases between the two germline ends. This CDR3 is 12 amino acids long. The CDR3 is CASSLTADTQYF. The CDR3 nucleotides are TGTGCCAGCAGCTTAACAGCCGATACGCAGTATTTT. Full variable domain (outside the CDR3, taken from reference TRBV5-6 and TRBJ2-3): DAGVTQSPTHLIKTRGQQVTLRCSPKSGHDTVSWYQQALGQGPQFIFQYYEEEERQRGNFPDRFSGHQFPNYSSELNVNALLLGDSALYLCASSLTADTQYFGPGTRLTVL.

This clonotype was counted only a few times. This chain uses TRBV10-3 with TRBJ2-3; D is possibly TRBD2 (6 bases). V dropped 3 bases and J dropped 2 bases, with 12 bases sitting between them. Looked up from germline, CDR1 is ENHRY and CDR2 is SYGVKD. The CDR3 spans 15 residues. CDR3 residues: CAISELGGITDTQYF. In DNA, the CDR3 is TGTGCCATCAGTGAATTGGGGGGAATCACAGATACGCAGTATTTT.

The genes are TRBV29-1 and TRBJ2-7, with no clear D. Trimming took 0 bases from V and 6 from J, leaving 3 bases between them. The CDR3 is 10 residues long. Germline lookup yields CDR1 SQVTM and CDR2 ANQGSEA. The CDR3 coding sequence is TGCAGCGTTGAAGACCCCGAGCAGTACTTC. Protein sequence: CSVEDPEQYF.

The rearrangement uses TRBV10-3 and TRBJ1-5; the D gene is possibly TRBD1 (6 bases). Between the trimmed V and J ends, which lost 6 bases and 5 bases, there was a span of 11 bases. There are 13 residues in the CDR3. Germline CDR1 and CDR2: ENHRY and SYGVKD. CDR3 amino acids: CAISRGMDQPQHF. The DNA for the CDR3 is TGTGCCATCAGCAGGGGAATGGATCAGCCCCAGCATTTT.

DNA of the CDR3: TGCAGTGGGACAGGTTCATCGGCTAACTATGGCTACACCTTC. Translation: CSGTGSSANYGYTF. This sequence joins TRBV20-1 and TRBJ1-2, with 7 bases aligning to TRBD1. There are 14 residues in the CDR3. With 7 bases clipped from V and 0 bases from J, the junction kept 8 bases outside the gene matches. Germline V gene data show CDR1 as DFQATT and CDR2 as SNEGSKA (reference sequence).

There are a few counts of this clonotype. The chain is built from TRBV7-9 and TRBJ2-5, with D maybe TRBD1 (5 bases). Trimming took off 4 bases at V and 0 bases at J, with 9 bases between the two ends. The germline gives CDR1 SEHNR, CDR2 FQNEAQ (reference sequence). The CDR3 covers 14 residues. The CDR3 region has the DNA TGTGCCAGCAGCTCCGAGACAGACCAAGAGACCCAGTACTTC. This sequence encodes CASSSETDQETQYF.

This chain uses TRBV30 with TRBJ2-4; D is uncertain. The V end was cut by 3 bases, the J end by 1 base, with 13 bases between. Germline V gene sequence: CDR1 GTSNPN, CDR2 SVGIG (reference sequence). The CDR3 length is 15 residues. The CDR3 here is CAWRSIHEAKNIQYF. CDR3 bases: TGTGCCTGGAGGTCCATCCATGAGGCCAAAAACATTCAGTACTTC.

The CDR3 nucleotides are TGTGCCAGCACCGATGGGCTAGCGGGATTTCAGAATGAGCAGTTCTTC. This codes for CASTDGLAGFQNEQFF. The chain uses TRBV2 and TRBJ2-1, with 9 bases aligning to TRBD2. The germline CDR1 and CDR2 sequences are SNHLY and FYNNEI. Trimming removed 7 bases from V and 7 bases from J; junction bases left unmatched: 14. The CDR3 spans 16 residues.

The chain uses TRBV12-3 or TRBV12-4 and TRBJ2-2; 8 bases match TRBD2. This CDR3 has 18 residues. Trimming took 5 bases from V and 0 from J; bases not matched to a gene: 11. This CDR3 is CASSASTSGATNTGELFF. CDR3 bases: TGTGCCAGCAGTGCCTCTACTAGCGGAGCCACGAACACCGGGGAGCTGTTTTTT.

This sequence joins TRBV20-1 and TRBJ2-1, with 7 positions matching TRBD2. CDR1 is DFQATT and CDR2 is SNEGSKA in the germline V gene (reference sequence). The ends lost 0 bases at V and 9 bases at J; junction bases unmatched: 8. The length of the CDR3 is 14 residues. CDR3 sequence: CSAREVAGGGEQFF. The CDR3, as DNA: TGCAGTGCTAGAGAGGTAGCGGGCGGGGGTGAGCAGTTCTTC.

This clonotype was recorded at least ten times. This chain uses TRBV20-1 with TRBJ2-7; 7 bases line up with TRBD2. With V trimmed by 7 bases and J by 4 bases, 4 bases remained unmatched. Germline CDR1 and CDR2: DFQATT and SNEGSKA (reference sequence). The length of the CDR3 is 11 residues. The CDR3 nucleotides read TGCAGTGTGAGGGAGGGGTACGAGCAGTACTTC. Its protein is CSVREGYEQYF.

This rearrangement joins TRBV27 to TRBJ2-1; 7 nucleotides agree with TRBD1. J gave up 5 bases and V 3 bases, and 10 bases lay outside the gene matches. Germline V gene lookup returns CDR1 MNHEY and CDR2 SMNVEV (reference sequence). The CDR3 is 16 residues long. The CDR3 nucleotides read TGTGCCAGCAGTTTGGGGACAGTCCGCTGGGACAATGAGCAGTTCTTC. Translation gives CASSLGTVRWDNEQFF.

This clonotype has a handful of counts. The chain joins TRBV6-2 or TRBV6-3 to TRBJ2-7; the match to TRBD2 covers 7 bases. The V segment lost 6 bases and the J segment 3 bases; nucleotides outside the gene matches: 8. CDR1 is MNHEY, CDR2 SVGEGT, per germline. The CDR3 length is 14 residues. CDR3 loop: CASSLGEGGYEQYF. CDR3 nucleotides: TGTGCCAGCAGCCTCGGGGAGGGAGGCTACGAGCAGTACTTC.

This clonotype has more than one count but fewer than ten. V usage is TRBV5-1 and J usage is TRBJ2-5, with 14 nucleotides matching TRBD2. The V gene end was trimmed by 4 bases and the J gene end by 3 bases; junction bases not matched to a gene: 17. In germline, CDR1 is SGHRS, CDR2 YFSETQ. The CDR3 has 20 amino acids. CDR3 in amino acids: CASSRRMTSGRATAEETQYF. CDR3 sequence (DNA): TGCGCCAGCAGCCGAAGAATGACTAGCGGGAGGGCGACGGCCGAAGAGACCCAGTACTTC. The full variable domain, its missing parts supplied by reference TRBV5-1 and TRBJ2-5, is KAGVTQTPRYLIKTRGQQVTLSCSPISGHRSVSWYQQTPGQGLQFLFEYFSETQRNKGNFPGRFSGRQFSNSRSEMNVSTLELGDSALYLCASSRRMTSGRATAEETQYFGPGTRLLVL.

The table lists this clonotype with many counts. V usage is TRBV7-3 and J usage is TRBJ2-2; D unclear. CDR3 size: 12 residues. Germline-derived CDR1 and CDR2 are SGHTA and FQGTGA. Trimming left V 3 bases short and J 6 bases short, with 5 bases between. In DNA, the CDR3 is TGTGCCAGCAGCTTCGTCGCCGGGGAGCTGTTTTTT. It translates to CASSFVAGELFF. The full variable domain, in which reference TRBV7-3 and TRBJ2-2 provide the parts outside the CDR3, is GAGVSQTPSNKVTEKGKYVELRCDPISGHTALYWYRQSLGQGPEFLIYFQGTGAADDSGLPNDRFFAVRPEGSVSTLKIQRTERGDSAVYLCASSFVAGELFFGEGSRLTVL.

There are many counts of this clonotype. The chain recombines TRBV11-2 with TRBJ2-7; 7 bases match TRBD1. This CDR3 spans 12 amino acids. Germline CDR1 reads SGHAT; CDR2 reads FQNNGV. V lost 4 bases and J lost 5; bases outside the gene matches: 2. CDR3 nucleotides: TGTGCCAGCAGCTCCACAGGGGACGAGCAGTACTTC. Protein sequence: CASSSTGDEQYF.

This clonotype was seen only a few times. J is TRBJ1-2 and V is TRBV6-2 or TRBV6-3; 12 bases match TRBD1. Germline V lookup: CDR1 MNHEY, CDR2 SVGEGT. This CDR3 contains 15 residues. The ends lost 7 bases at V and 4 bases at J; junction bases unmatched: 7. The CDR3 nucleotides read TGTGCCAGCACCAACGCGGGACAGGGGGCCTATGGCTACACCTTC. Protein product: CASTNAGQGAYGYTF.

This clonotype was counted only a few times. Here the CDR3 DNA reads TGTGCCAGCAGTTTCCCACCGGGACTAGATATTAGCGGGGAGCTGTTTTTT. This gives the protein CASSFPPGLDISGELFF. The rearrangement links TRBV28 to TRBJ2-2; 8 nucleotides align to TRBD2. The trim removed 3 bases at V and 7 bases at J, leaving 13 bases unmatched. The CDR3 totals 17 residues. CDR1 is MDHEN and CDR2 is SYDVKM in the germline V gene.

This chain links TRBV7-9 with TRBJ2-1; TRBD1 aligns across 9 bases. CDR1 and CDR2 (germline): SEHNR, FQNEAQ (reference sequence). The CDR3 is made up of 21 amino acids. After removal of 5 bases from V and 7 bases from J, the junction contained 27 bases not matched to a gene. The CDR3 loop reads CASSPSPAGSTGGKGRNEQFF. CDR3 nucleotides: TGTGCCAGCAGCCCCTCACCCGCCGGTTCAACAGGGGGCAAGGGAAGAAATGAGCAGTTCTTC.

The rearrangement uses TRBV12-3 or TRBV12-4 and TRBJ2-7; the match to TRBD2 covers 7 bases. Germline trimming cut 5 bases from V and 5 bases from J; bases unmatched to any gene: 6. The length of the CDR3 is 13 residues. As DNA, the CDR3 is TGTGCCAGCAGTCCCTTCCGGGAGGACGAGCAGTACTTC. Encoded protein: CASSPFREDEQYF.

The chain links TRBV10-3 to TRBJ2-1; a possible D gene is TRBD2 (5 bases). The germline gives CDR1 ENHRY, CDR2 SYGVKD. V lost 0 bases, J lost 8 bases, and 14 bases lay in between. CDR3 length: 15 residues. The CDR3 DNA is TGTGCCATCAGTGAGTCGACTCGAGGGAACCATGAGCAGTTCTTC. Translation gives CAISESTRGNHEQFF.

This clonotype was detected a few times. V is TRBV23-1 and J is TRBJ1-2; D might be TRBD1 (5 bases). TRBV23-1 is labeled an ORF, and its function is uncertain. This CDR3 has 14 residues. Trimming left V 0 bases short and J 7 bases short, with 12 bases between. The CDR3 DNA reads as TGCGCCAGCAGTCAATCGGGGGAACCCGGTGGCTACACCTTC. Translation: CASSQSGEPGGYTF.

This clonotype was seen a handful of times. This rearrangement joins TRBV7-9 to TRBJ1-4, with D possibly being TRBD1 (6 bases). The ends were cut back, 3 bases at V and 4 bases at J, with 12 bases in the middle. The CDR3 contains 15 residues. Germline CDR1 and CDR2: SEHNR and FQNEAQ (reference sequence). This CDR3 is CASSLQGQINEKLFF. DNA of the CDR3: TGTGCCAGCAGCTTGCAGGGGCAAATTAATGAAAAACTGTTTTTT.

V and J are TRBV30 and TRBJ2-3; D possibly corresponds to TRBD2 (5 bases). The CDR3 totals 16 residues. V lost 3 bases and J lost 4, with 20 bases in between. The germline CDR1 and CDR2 sequences are GTSNPN and SVGIG (reference sequence). The CDR3, as DNA: TGTGCCTGGAGGCGGAGATTTTTGCTAGCCCCAGATACGCAGTATTTT. Translated, it gives CAWRRRFLLAPDTQYF.

J is TRBJ2-5 and V is TRBV6-5; D unclear. Trimming shortened V by 1 base and J by 3 bases, and 9 bases separated the two germline ends. Germline V gene data show CDR1 as MNHEY and CDR2 as SVGAGI. The CDR3 runs 14 residues. In DNA form, the CDR3 reads TGTGCCAGCAGTTACTATGGTGTAGAAGAGACCCAGTACTTC. Protein sequence: CASSYYGVEETQYF.